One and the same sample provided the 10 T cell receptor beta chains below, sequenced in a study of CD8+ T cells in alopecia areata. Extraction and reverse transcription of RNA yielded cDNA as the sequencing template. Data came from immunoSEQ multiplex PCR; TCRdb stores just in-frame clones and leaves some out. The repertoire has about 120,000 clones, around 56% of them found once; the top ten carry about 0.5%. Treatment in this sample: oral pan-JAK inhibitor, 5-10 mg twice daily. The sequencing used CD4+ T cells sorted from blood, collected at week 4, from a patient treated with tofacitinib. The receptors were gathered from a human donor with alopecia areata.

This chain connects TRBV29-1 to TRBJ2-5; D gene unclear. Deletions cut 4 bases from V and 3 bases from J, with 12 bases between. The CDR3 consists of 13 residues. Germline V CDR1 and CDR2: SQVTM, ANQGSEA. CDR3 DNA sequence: TGCAGCGTTGTGGTTAGGAGAAAAGAGACCCAGTACTTC. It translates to CSVVVRRKETQYF.

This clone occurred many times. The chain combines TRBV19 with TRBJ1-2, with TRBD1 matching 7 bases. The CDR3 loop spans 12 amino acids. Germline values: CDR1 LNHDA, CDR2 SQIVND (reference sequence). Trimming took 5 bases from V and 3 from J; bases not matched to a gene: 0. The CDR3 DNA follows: TGTGCCAGTAGTCAGGGGGACTATGGCTACACCTTC. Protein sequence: CASSQGDYGYTF.

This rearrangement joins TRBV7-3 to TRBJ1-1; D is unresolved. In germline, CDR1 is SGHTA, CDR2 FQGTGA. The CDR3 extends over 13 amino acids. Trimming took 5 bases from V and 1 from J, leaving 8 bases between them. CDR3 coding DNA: TGTGCCAGCAGCCGCAACAGGAACACTGAAGCTTTCTTT. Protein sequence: CASSRNRNTEAFF.

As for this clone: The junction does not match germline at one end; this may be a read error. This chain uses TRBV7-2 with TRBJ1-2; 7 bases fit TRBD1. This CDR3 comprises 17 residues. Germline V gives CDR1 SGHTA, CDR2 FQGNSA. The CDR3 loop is CASSLADSGGLDYGYTF. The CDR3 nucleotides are TGTGCCAGCAGCCTAGCGGACTCAGGGGGATTGGACTATGGCTACACCTTC.

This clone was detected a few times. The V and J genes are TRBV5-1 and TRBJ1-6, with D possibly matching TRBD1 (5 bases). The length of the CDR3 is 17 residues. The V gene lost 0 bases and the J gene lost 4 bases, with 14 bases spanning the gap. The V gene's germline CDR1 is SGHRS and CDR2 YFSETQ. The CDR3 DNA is TGCGCCAGCAGCTTGGTGGAGGGGCGCGGGTATAATTCACCCCTCCACTTT. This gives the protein CASSLVEGRGYNSPLHF.

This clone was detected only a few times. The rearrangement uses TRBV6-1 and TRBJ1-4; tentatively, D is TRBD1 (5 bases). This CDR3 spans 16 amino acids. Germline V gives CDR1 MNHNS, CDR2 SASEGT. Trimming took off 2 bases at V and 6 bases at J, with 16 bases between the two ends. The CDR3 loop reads CASSELGARTDEKLFF. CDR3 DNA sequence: TGTGCCAGCAGTGAACTCGGGGCCAGGACGGATGAAAAACTGTTTTTT.

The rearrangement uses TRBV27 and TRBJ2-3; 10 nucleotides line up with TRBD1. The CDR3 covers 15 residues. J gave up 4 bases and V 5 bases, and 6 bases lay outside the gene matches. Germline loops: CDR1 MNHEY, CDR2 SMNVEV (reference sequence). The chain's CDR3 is CASSHRDRGPDTQYF. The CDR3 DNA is TGTGCCAGCAGTCATCGAGACAGGGGGCCAGATACGCAGTATTTT.

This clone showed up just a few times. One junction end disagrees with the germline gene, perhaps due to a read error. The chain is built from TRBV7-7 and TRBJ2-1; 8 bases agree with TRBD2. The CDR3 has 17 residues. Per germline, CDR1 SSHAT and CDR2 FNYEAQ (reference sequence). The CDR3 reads CASSFPREAGVIFEQFF. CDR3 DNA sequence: TGTGCTAGCAGCTTCCCACGGGAAGCGGGAGTTATCTTTGAGCAGTTCTTC. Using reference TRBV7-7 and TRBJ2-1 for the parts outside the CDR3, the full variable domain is GAGVSQSPRYKVTKRGQDVTLRCDPISSHATLYWYQQALGQGPEFLTYFNYEAQPDKSGLPSDRFSAERPEGSISTLTIQRTEQRDSAMYRCASSFPREAGVIFEQFFGPGTRLTVL.

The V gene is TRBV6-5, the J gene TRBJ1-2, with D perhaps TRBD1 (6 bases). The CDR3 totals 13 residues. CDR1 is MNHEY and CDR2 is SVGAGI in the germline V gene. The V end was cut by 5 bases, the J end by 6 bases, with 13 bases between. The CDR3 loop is CASSKTGYHGYTF. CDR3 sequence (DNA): TGTGCCAGCAGTAAAACAGGGTACCATGGCTACACCTTC.

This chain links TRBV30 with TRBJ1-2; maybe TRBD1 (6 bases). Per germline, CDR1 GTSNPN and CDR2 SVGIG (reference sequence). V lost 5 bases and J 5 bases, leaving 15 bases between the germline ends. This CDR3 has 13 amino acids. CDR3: CAWPGGGAYGYTF. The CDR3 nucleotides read TGTGCCTGGCCTGGGGGGGGCGCATATGGCTACACCTTC.